The 27 T cell receptor beta chains below come from one sample, sequenced in a study of cytomegalovirus exposure and HLA in healthy donors. Vbeta (60) and Jbeta (13) primers were used in the PCR. The data were produced by immunoSEQ multiplex PCR, yet TCRdb's version contains in-frame clones alone and is incomplete. The sample comprises 150,000 or so clones, around 75% of which are singletons, and approximately 2.8% rests with the top ten. The sample taken for sequencing was PBMCs. Every receptor here comes from a male donor in good health and CMV-seronegative.

This chain links TRBV6-8 with TRBJ2-3; maybe TRBD1 (5 bases). Trimming took off 5 bases at V and 4 bases at J, with 16 bases between the two ends. CDR1 and CDR2 from the germline V gene are MNHGY and SAAAGT. The CDR3 sequence is 15 residues long. CDR3 amino acids: CASSAQQGTPDTQYF. The CDR3 coding sequence is TGTGCCAGCAGTGCACAGCAGGGTACCCCAGATACGCAGTATTTT.

V is TRBV5-8 and J is TRBJ2-3, with D perhaps matching TRBD1 (5 bases). Germline assignment: CDR1 SGHTS and CDR2 YDEGEE. The CDR3 sequence is 15 residues long. The ends were cut back, 4 bases at V and 6 bases at J, with 18 bases in the middle. The CDR3 spells CASSLHRQSPDTQYF. Written as DNA, the CDR3 is TGTGCCAGCAGCCTCCATAGACAGTCACCCGATACGCAGTATTTT.

The rearrangement links TRBV6-4 to TRBJ2-3, with 7 bases lining up with TRBD1. CDR3 length: 14 residues. Germline V gives CDR1 MRHNA, CDR2 SNTAGT. V was pared by 4 bases and J by 1 base, with 2 bases of the junction left unmatched. CDR3 DNA: TGTGCCAGCAGTGTGGGGACAGGCACAGATACGCAGTATTTT. It codes for CASSVGTGTDTQYF.

The chain employs TRBV28 and TRBJ2-7; possible D gene TRBD2, 6 bases. CDR1 is MDHEN, CDR2 SYDVKM, per germline. V was pared by 5 bases and J by 0 bases, with 14 bases between. The CDR3 has 15 residues. The chain's CDR3 is CASSTRTTYSYEQYF. The CDR3 coding sequence is TGTGCCAGCAGTACCCGGACTACATACTCCTACGAGCAGTACTTC.

V usage is TRBV6-5 and J usage is TRBJ2-2, with 9 bases aligning to TRBD2. Germline trimming cut 2 bases from V and 5 bases from J; bases unmatched to any gene: 6. The CDR3 covers 16 residues. Germline V gene sequence: CDR1 MNHEY, CDR2 SVGAGI. CDR3 in amino acids: CASSYSGGLATGELFF. In DNA, the CDR3 is TGTGCCAGCAGTTACAGCGGGGGGCTCGCTACCGGGGAGCTGTTTTTT.

This rearrangement joins TRBV6-4 to TRBJ2-1; maybe TRBD1 (5 bases). CDR1 is MRHNA, CDR2 SNTAGT, per germline. The CDR3 runs to 16 residues. V lost 5 bases, J lost 9 bases, and 23 bases lay in between. The CDR3 loop is CASSLLPPPERGEQFF. The CDR3 DNA sequence: TGTGCCAGCAGTCTGTTGCCCCCCCCTGAAAGGGGTGAGCAGTTCTTC.

The rearrangement links TRBV28 to TRBJ2-7; TRBD2 agrees at 7 bases. V lost 6 bases, J lost 12 bases, and 14 bases stayed unmatched. This CDR3 comprises 13 residues. CDR1 and CDR2 (germline): MDHEN, SYDVKM. CDR3 nucleotides: TGTGCCAGCAGCACGTCTAGCGGACCCCGCCCGTACTTC. As protein: CASSTSSGPRPYF.

This sequence joins TRBV5-1 and TRBJ1-6; 8 bases match TRBD1. Germline V gives CDR1 SGHRS, CDR2 YFSETQ. The CDR3 has 15 residues. The V segment lost 4 bases and the J segment 9 bases; nucleotides outside the gene matches: 9. DNA of the CDR3: TGCGCCAGCAGCCAGGGGGCAGGGCAGGGTTCACCCCTCCACTTT. Translation: CASSQGAGQGSPLHF.

The chain joins TRBV10-3 to TRBJ1-2; D not certain. Trimming stripped 0 bases from V and 0 bases from J, with 5 bases between. The CDR3 spans 14 residues. Germline V gives CDR1 ENHRY, CDR2 SYGVKD. CDR3 in amino acids: CAISESPTNYGYTF. CDR3 nucleotides: TGTGCCATCAGTGAGTCGCCTACTAACTATGGCTACACCTTC.

V is TRBV5-1 and J is TRBJ2-7; D may be TRBD2 (6 bases). The germline V gene has CDR1 SGHRS and CDR2 YFSETQ. V was shortened by 3 bases and J by 4 bases, with 11 bases between the two germline ends. The CDR3 is made up of 13 amino acids. The CDR3: CASSSASEYEQYF. The CDR3 region has the DNA TGCGCCAGCAGCTCTGCTAGCGAATACGAGCAGTACTTC.

The V and J genes are TRBV7-8 and TRBJ2-1, with 12 bases fitting TRBD1. J was trimmed by 7 bases and V by 2 bases; bases with no gene match: 12. From germline, CDR1 is SGHVS and CDR2 FQNEAQ. CDR3 size: 18 residues. The CDR3 protein is CASSLHGTGGLLWNEQFF. The CDR3 DNA reads TGTGCCAGCAGCTTACATGGGACAGGGGGCCTCCTGTGGAATGAGCAGTTCTTC.

CDR3 protein: CASSEVPSPSSYTF. In nucleotides, the CDR3 is TGTGCCAGCAGTGAGGTCCCAAGCCCTTCAAGCTACACCTTC. The rearrangement links TRBV6-1 to TRBJ1-2; unclear D gene. V lost 3 bases and J 9 bases, leaving 17 bases between the germline ends. The CDR3 has 14 amino acids. In germline, CDR1 is MNHNS, CDR2 SASEGT.

The CDR3 bases are TGTGCCAGCAGCTTATTAGGCAGGGAAGCGTCGCAGTACTTC. Translating it yields CASSLLGREASQYF. The rearrangement links TRBV7-2 to TRBJ2-7; possibly TRBD1 for D (5 bases). Germline CDR1 is SGHTA and CDR2 is FQGNSA. Trimming took 2 bases from V and 9 from J, leaving 17 bases between them. This CDR3 comprises 14 residues.

This clone came up once. The chain couples TRBV11-2 to TRBJ2-1; possible D gene TRBD2, 6 bases. V was clipped by 3 bases and J by 6 bases, with 15 bases between them. In germline, CDR1 is SGHAT, CDR2 FQNNGV. The CDR3 contains 15 residues. CDR3 region: CASSFSGGEANEQFF. Written as DNA, the CDR3 is TGTGCCAGCAGCTTCAGTGGCGGGGAGGCCAATGAGCAGTTCTTC.

This clone was seen more than once but under ten times. The chain couples TRBV2 to TRBJ1-1; the D is unclear. This CDR3 contains 14 residues. Germline V gene lookup returns CDR1 SNHLY and CDR2 FYNNEI. The V end was cut by 4 bases, the J end by 3 bases, with 12 bases between. This CDR3 reads CASSGPWEDTEAFF. The DNA of the CDR3 is TGTGCCAGCAGTGGTCCCTGGGAGGACACTGAAGCTTTCTTT.

This clone was seen a few times. This chain uses TRBV27 with TRBJ1-1, with D maybe TRBD1 (6 bases). V gave up 2 bases and J gave up 7 bases, with 8 bases separating them. The CDR3 covers 12 residues. Germline CDR1 is MNHEY and CDR2 is SMNVEV (reference sequence). CDR3 region: CASSLIRGEAFF. The CDR3 DNA reads as TGTGCCAGCAGTTTAATCAGGGGTGAAGCTTTCTTT.

The genes are TRBV7-3 and TRBJ2-5; the D gene is possibly TRBD1 (6 bases). Deletions cut 3 bases from V and 5 bases from J, with 10 bases between. Germline V gene sequence: CDR1 SGHTA, CDR2 FQGTGA. The CDR3 is made up of 13 amino acids. The CDR3 sequence: CASSLSRGETQYF. CDR3 nucleotides: TGTGCCAGCAGCTTGAGTAGGGGGGAGACCCAGTACTTC.

The chain has TRBV27 and TRBJ2-1; 9 bases are a match to TRBD2. The V and J ends lost 2 bases and 6 bases, in that order; junction bases with no gene match: 8. Looked up from germline, CDR1 is MNHEY and CDR2 is SMNVEV (reference sequence). The CDR3 extends over 16 amino acids. As DNA, the CDR3 is TGTGCCAGCAGTTTAAATAGCGGGGGTGGGGGCAATGAGCAGTTCTTC. Its translation is CASSLNSGGGGNEQFF.

The J gene is TRBJ1-2, the V gene TRBV6-4, with a possible D match to TRBD1 (6 bases). In germline, CDR1 is MRHNA, CDR2 SNTAGT. The CDR3 spans 15 residues. V was shortened by 0 bases and J by 2 bases, with 10 bases between the two germline ends. CDR3 nucleotides: TGTGCCAGCAGTGACTCGAGTCAGGGGAACTATGGCTACACCTTC. This translates into CASSDSSQGNYGYTF.

V and J are TRBV6-6 and TRBJ1-4, with 7 positions matching TRBD1. Trimming at V came to 6 bases and at J to 7 bases, leaving 8 bases not matched to a gene. The CDR3 consists of 14 residues. Germline values: CDR1 MNHNY, CDR2 SVGAGI (reference sequence). CDR3 sequence (DNA): TGTGCCAGCAGCTTGGGACAGCAAGGTGAAAAACTGTTTTTT. Translation gives CASSLGQQGEKLFF.

The V and J genes are TRBV30 and TRBJ2-7; D perhaps matches TRBD2 (5 bases). The V end lost 3 bases, the J end lost 6 bases, and 21 bases lay between the germline ends. This CDR3 spans 15 amino acids. Germline assignment: CDR1 GTSNPN and CDR2 SVGIG (reference sequence). CDR3 nucleotide sequence: TGTGCCTGGAGAGATCCCCTAGTCAACCGGGGCGAGCAGTACTTC. Translation: CAWRDPLVNRGEQYF.

V is TRBV27 and J is TRBJ2-7, with 8 positions matching TRBD1. CDR3 length: 15 amino acids. Unmatched junction bases numbered 9, after V lost 6 bases and J lost 2 bases. Per the germline V gene, CDR1 is MNHEY and CDR2 is SMNVEV (reference sequence). The CDR3 DNA is TGTGCCAGCAGACGCTCTTGGACAGGGACCTACGAGCAGTACTTC. Translating gives CASRRSWTGTYEQYF.

The chain joins TRBV7-2 to TRBJ1-2; no firm D call. The CDR3 totals 10 residues. Trimming removed 5 bases at V and 11 bases at J, with 9 bases between. Looked up from germline, CDR1 is SGHTA and CDR2 is FQGNSA. The CDR3 is CASSPHLYTF. The CDR3 coding sequence is TGTGCCAGCAGCCCCCACTTGTACACCTTC.

The J gene is TRBJ1-6, the V gene TRBV4-1, with a possible D match to TRBD1 (5 bases). Germline CDR1 and CDR2: MGHRA and YSYEKL. The germline V and J ends were trimmed by 4 bases and 5 bases, with 24 bases remaining between them. The CDR3 has 19 amino acids. DNA of the CDR3: TGCGCCAGCAGCCTCGATTCTGACGCCGACAGACTCGATAATTCACCCCTCCACTTT. Amino acid sequence: CASSLDSDADRLDNSPLHF.

The CDR3: CASSLELASTDTQYF. The CDR3 region has the DNA TGTGCCAGCAGCTTGGAATTAGCGAGCACAGATACGCAGTATTTT. The V call is TRBV7-9, the J call TRBJ2-3; D might be TRBD2 (5 bases). V gave up 3 bases and J gave up 0 bases, with 10 bases separating them. Germline assignment: CDR1 SEHNR and CDR2 FQNEAQ (reference sequence). The CDR3 contains 15 residues. Based on the CDR3 plus reference TRBV7-9 and TRBJ2-3, the full variable domain is DTGVSQNPRHKITKRGQNVTFRCDPISEHNRLYWYRQTLGQGPEFLTYFQNEAQLEKSRLLSDRFSAERPKGSFSTLEIQRTEQGDSAMYLCASSLELASTDTQYFGPGTRLTVL.

The chain recombines TRBV18 with TRBJ2-7, with 8 bases matching TRBD1. The CDR3 loop spans 15 amino acids. CDR1 is KGHSH, CDR2 LQKENI, per germline. V shed 3 bases, J shed 5 bases, and the junction held 9 bases outside the gene matches. CDR3 DNA sequence: TGTGCCAGCTCACCTGTCGGACAGGGATCCCACGAGCAGTACTTC. Translation gives CASSPVGQGSHEQYF.

The chain joins TRBV19 to TRBJ2-7; perhaps TRBD1 as D (6 bases). Deletions cut 4 bases from V and 3 bases from J, with 22 bases between. The V gene's germline CDR1 is LNHDA and CDR2 SQIVND (reference sequence). There are 17 residues in the CDR3. CDR3: CASSKARAQGQGYEQYF. DNA for the CDR3: TGTGCCAGTAGTAAAGCCCGGGCACAGGGCCAAGGCTACGAGCAGTACTTC.